This entry describes one T cell receptor beta chain. In the same sample, other DNA sequences code for this CDR3. Measured with immunoSEQ multiplex PCR; TCRdb has only the in-frame clones, and not every one. This sample has 200,000 to 250,000 clones, with more than 75% found just once. The source of the sample is a study of blood T cell repertoires in COVID-19. Study in general: COVID-19 samples collected from the United States, Italy and Spain covered acute and convalescent phases. The cDNA or gDNA used as material had been derived from T cells, B-cell-depleted T cells, or PBMCs.

After removal of 3 bases from V and 4 bases from J, the junction contained 5 bases not matched to a gene. Germline loops: CDR1 LGHDT, CDR2 YNNKEL (reference sequence). The CDR3 has 14 residues. This TCR was recovered from a man aged 50 or older who had recovered from COVID-19. The sample was peripheral blood. This chain connects TRBV3-1 (or the pseudogene TRBV3-2) to TRBJ1-1, with 7 bases lining up with TRBD1. This CDR3 is CASSQRAGGTEAFF. In DNA form, the CDR3 reads TGTGCCAGCAGCCAGAGGGCAGGGGGCACTGAAGCTTTCTTT.